One and the same sample provided the 6 T cell receptor beta chains below, sequenced in a study of shared clonotypes between healthy human individuals. Method: immunoSEQ multiplex PCR; TCRdb's copy keeps in-frame clones and lacks some. The data show about 690,000 clones, with about 92% seen just once and 30% to 40% held by the top ten. Sequencing was carried out using memory CD8+ T cells from PBMCs. Subset defined: CD45RO+ cells pooled with CCR7-negative TemRA cells. These receptors were taken from a man aged 18 to 29 in good health. Some clones in this sample may be carry-over from other donors' samples.

V usage is TRBV6-1 and J usage is TRBJ2-5, with 8 bases lining up with TRBD1. This CDR3 region has 18 residues. Trimming cost V 0 bases and J 2 bases; bases outside gene matches: 11. The germline V gene encodes CDR1 MNHNS and CDR2 SASEGT. The CDR3 reads CASSEAGDRRRVQETQYF. CDR3 in DNA: TGTGCCAGCAGTGAAGCCGGGGACAGGCGGCGTGTTCAAGAGACCCAGTACTTC.

This clone appeared a few times. V usage is TRBV28 and J usage is TRBJ2-7, with 12 bases that match TRBD2. The CDR3 extends over 16 amino acids. CDR1 MDHEN and CDR2 SYDVKM come from the germline V gene. V trimming: 5 bases; J trimming: 6 bases; junction bases outside the gene matches: 11. The CDR3 nucleotides read TGTGCCAGCAGTCCCCGGACTAGCGGGATGAATGGCGAGCAGTACTTC. Translation: CASSPRTSGMNGEQYF.

V usage is TRBV9 and J usage is TRBJ2-1, with D hard to call. The germline V and J ends were trimmed by 4 bases and 10 bases, with 15 bases remaining between them. Germline V CDR1 and CDR2: SGDLS, YYNGEE. This CDR3 spans 13 amino acids. The CDR3 sequence is CASSPYGKWEQFF. CDR3 bases: TGTGCCAGCAGCCCCTACGGAAAGTGGGAGCAGTTCTTC.

This chain joins TRBV21-1 and TRBJ1-2; the D call TRBD1 from the table was never checked on the DNA. TRBV21-1 is annotated as a pseudogene. The CDR3 loop spans 19 amino acids. CDR3 nucleotide sequence: TGTGCCAGCAGCCCCCGCGGGTATGGGACAAGGGTCGTTAACTATGGCTACACCTTC. It translates to CASSPRGYGTRVVNYGYTF.

V is TRBV7-8 and J is TRBJ2-7; D possibly corresponds to TRBD1 (5 bases). The CDR3 extends over 15 amino acids. CDR1 and CDR2 (germline): SGHVS, FQNEAQ. V lost 5 bases and J lost 2, with 16 bases in between. DNA for the CDR3: TGTGCCAGCAGCCCGCTGCGACAGTATCCCTACGAGCAGTACTTC. Translating gives CASSPLRQYPYEQYF.

The table lists this clone with a few counts. The chain links TRBV28 to TRBJ1-1; D ambiguous. Germline CDR1 MDHEN, CDR2 SYDVKM. This CDR3 is 15 amino acids long. V lost 1 base and J 5 bases, leaving 14 bases between the germline ends. CDR3 sequence: CASSLSAGSETEAFF. CDR3 nucleotides: TGTGCCAGCAGTTTATCGGCGGGGTCTGAGACTGAAGCTTTCTTT.